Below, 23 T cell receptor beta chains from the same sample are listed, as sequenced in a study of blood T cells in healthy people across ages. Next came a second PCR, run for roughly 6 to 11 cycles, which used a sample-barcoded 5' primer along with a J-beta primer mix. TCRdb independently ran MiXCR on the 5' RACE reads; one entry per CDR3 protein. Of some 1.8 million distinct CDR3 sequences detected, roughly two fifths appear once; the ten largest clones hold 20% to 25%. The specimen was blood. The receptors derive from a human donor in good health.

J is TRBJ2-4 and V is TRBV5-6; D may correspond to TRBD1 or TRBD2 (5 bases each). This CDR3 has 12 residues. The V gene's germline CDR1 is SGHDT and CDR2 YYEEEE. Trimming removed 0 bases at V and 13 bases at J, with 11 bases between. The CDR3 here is CASSLGHRDQYF. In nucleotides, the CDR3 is TGTGCCAGCAGCTTGGGCCACCGGGACCAGTACTTC.

DNA for the CDR3: TGTGCCAGCAGCTTAGCGGCAATGTCCTACAATGAGCAGTTCTTC. It encodes CASSLAAMSYNEQFF. V gene TRBV7-2 combines with J gene TRBJ2-1; no clear D gene. Germline V gene data show CDR1 as SGHTA and CDR2 as FQGNSA. V dropped 0 bases and J dropped 1 base, with 7 bases sitting between them. CDR3 size: 15 residues. The full variable domain, completed using reference TRBV7-2 and TRBJ2-1, is GAGVSQSPSNKVTEKGKDVELRCDPISGHTALYWYRQSLGQGLEFLIYFQGNSAPDKSGLPSDRFSAERTGGSVSTLTIQRTQQEDSAVYLCASSLAAMSYNEQFFGPGTRLTVL.

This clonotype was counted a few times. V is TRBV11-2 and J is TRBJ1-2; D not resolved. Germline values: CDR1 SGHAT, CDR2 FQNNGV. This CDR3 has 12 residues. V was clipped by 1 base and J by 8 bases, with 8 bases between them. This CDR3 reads CASSLVTSGYTF. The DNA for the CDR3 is TGTGCCAGCAGCTTAGTCACAAGCGGCTACACCTTC. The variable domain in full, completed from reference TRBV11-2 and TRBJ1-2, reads EAGVAQSPRYKIIEKRQSVAFWCNPISGHATLYWYQQILGQGPKLLIQFQNNGVVDDSQLPKDRFSAERLKGVDSTLKIQPAKLEDSAVYLCASSLVTSGYTFGSGTRLTVV.

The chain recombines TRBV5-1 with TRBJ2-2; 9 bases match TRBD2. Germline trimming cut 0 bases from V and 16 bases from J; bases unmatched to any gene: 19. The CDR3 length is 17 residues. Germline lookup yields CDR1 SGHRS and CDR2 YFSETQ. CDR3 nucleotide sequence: TGCGCCAGCAGCTTGGCCCCGGGCGGGGGGGCCGCCGGGGAACCGTTTTTT. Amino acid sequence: CASSLAPGGGAAGEPFF.

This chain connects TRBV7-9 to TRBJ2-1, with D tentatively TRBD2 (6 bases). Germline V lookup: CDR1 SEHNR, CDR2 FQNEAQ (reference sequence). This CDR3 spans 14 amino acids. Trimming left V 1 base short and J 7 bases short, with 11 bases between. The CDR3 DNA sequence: TGTGCCAGCAGCTTAGTTCCGGGAGAAAATGAGCAGTTCTTC. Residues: CASSLVPGENEQFF.

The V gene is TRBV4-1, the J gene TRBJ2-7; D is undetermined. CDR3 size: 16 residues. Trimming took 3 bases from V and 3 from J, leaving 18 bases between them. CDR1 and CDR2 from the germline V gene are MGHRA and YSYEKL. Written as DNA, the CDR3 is TGCGCCAGCAGCCACCTCTTTTTTTGGTCAGTCTACGAGCAGTACTTC. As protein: CASSHLFFWSVYEQYF.

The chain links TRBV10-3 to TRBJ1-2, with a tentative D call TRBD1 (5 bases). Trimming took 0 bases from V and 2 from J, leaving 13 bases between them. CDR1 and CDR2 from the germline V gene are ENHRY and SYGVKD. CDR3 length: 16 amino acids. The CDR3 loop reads CAISESTGENNYGYTF. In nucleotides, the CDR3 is TGTGCCATCAGTGAGTCGACGGGGGAGAACAACTATGGCTACACCTTC.

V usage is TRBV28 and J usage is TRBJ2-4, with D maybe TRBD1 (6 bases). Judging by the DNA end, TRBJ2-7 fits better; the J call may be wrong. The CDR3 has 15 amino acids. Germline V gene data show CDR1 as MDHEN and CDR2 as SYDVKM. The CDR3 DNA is TGTGCCAGCACCGAACCCTCAGGACAGCGCTACGAGCAGTACTTC. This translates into CASTEPSGQRYEQYF.

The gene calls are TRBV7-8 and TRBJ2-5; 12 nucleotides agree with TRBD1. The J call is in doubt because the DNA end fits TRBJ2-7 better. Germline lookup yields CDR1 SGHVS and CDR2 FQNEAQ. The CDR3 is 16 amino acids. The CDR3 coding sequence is TGTGCCAGCAGCTTTACCCGGGGACAGGGGGCTTGCGAGCAGTACTTC. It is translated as CASSFTRGQGACEQYF.

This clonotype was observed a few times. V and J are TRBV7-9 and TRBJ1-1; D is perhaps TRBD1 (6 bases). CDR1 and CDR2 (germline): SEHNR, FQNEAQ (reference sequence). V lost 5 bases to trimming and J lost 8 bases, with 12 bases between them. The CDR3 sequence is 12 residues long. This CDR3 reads CASSGIGTEAFF. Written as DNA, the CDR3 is TGTGCCAGCAGCGGAATCGGGACAGAAGCTTTCTTT.

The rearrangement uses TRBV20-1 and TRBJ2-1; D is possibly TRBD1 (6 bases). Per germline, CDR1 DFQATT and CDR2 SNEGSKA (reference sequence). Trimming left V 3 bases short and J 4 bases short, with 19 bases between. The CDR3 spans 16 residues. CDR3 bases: TGCAGTGCTAGGCGGACAGTCCGTTCAACATACAATGAGCAGTTCTTC. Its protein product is CSARRTVRSTYNEQFF.

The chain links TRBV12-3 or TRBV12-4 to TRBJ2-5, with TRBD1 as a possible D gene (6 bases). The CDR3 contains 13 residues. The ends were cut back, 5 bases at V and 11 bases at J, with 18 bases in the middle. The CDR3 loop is CASSPGQPYAQYF. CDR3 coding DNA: TGTGCCAGCAGTCCTGGACAGCCTTACGCGCAGTACTTC.

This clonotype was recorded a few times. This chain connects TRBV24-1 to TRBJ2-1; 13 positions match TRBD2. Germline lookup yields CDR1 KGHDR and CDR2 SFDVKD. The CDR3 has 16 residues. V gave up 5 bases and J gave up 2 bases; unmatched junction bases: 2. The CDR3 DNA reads TGTGCCACCAGTGGGGGGACTAGCGGGACCTACAATGAGCAGTTCTTC. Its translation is CATSGGTSGTYNEQFF.

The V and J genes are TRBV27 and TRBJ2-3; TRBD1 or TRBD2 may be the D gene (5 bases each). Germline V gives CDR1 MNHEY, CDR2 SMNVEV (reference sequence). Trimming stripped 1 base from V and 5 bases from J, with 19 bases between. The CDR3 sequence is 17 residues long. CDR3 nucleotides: TGTGCCAGCAGTTTATTAAGCTTGGGGGACCCGAGAGATACGCAGTATTTT. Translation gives CASSLLSLGDPRDTQYF.

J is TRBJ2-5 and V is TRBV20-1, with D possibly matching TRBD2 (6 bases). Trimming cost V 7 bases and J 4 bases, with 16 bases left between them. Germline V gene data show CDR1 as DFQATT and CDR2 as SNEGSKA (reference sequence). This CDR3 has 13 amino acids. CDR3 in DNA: TGCAGTGTAGGAGGGCGGCTTGGAGAGACCCAGTACTTC. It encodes CSVGGRLGETQYF.

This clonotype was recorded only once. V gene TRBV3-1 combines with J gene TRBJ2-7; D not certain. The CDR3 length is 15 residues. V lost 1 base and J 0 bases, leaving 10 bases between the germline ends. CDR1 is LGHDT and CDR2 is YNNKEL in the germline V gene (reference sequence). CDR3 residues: CASSQGSESSYEQYF. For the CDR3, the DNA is TGTGCCAGCAGCCAAGGGAGCGAAAGCTCCTACGAGCAGTACTTC.

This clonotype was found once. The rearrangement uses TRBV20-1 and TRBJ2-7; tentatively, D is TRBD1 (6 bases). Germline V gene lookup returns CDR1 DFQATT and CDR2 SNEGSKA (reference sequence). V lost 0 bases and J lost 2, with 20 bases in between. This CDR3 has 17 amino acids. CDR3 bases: TGCAGTGCTAGAGAAACAGGGAGACAGGTAATCCCCTACGAGCAGTACTTC. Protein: CSARETGRQVIPYEQYF.

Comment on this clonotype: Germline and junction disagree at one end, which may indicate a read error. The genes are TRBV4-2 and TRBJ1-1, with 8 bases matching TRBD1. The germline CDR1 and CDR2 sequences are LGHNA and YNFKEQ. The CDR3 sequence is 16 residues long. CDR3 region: CASSQGRTGLDTEAFF. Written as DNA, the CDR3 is TGTGCCAGCAGTCAAGGCCGGACAGGGCTGGACACTGAAGCTTTCTTT.

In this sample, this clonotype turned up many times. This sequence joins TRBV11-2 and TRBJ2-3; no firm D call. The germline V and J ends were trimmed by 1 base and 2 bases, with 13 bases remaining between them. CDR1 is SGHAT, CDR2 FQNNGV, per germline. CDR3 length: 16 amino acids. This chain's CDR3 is CASSLGSYPYTDTQYF. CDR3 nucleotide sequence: TGTGCCAGCAGCTTAGGCTCTTACCCATACACAGATACGCAGTATTTT.

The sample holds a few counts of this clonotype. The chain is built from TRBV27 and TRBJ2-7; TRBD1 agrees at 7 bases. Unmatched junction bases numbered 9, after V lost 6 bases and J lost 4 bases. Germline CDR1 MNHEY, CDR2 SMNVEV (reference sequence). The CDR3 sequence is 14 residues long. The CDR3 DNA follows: TGTGCCAGCAGATCGACAGGGAGACCATACGAGCAGTACTTC. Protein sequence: CASRSTGRPYEQYF.

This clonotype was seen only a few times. CDR3 residues: CASSLAIAGTIYEQYF. The CDR3 coding sequence is TGTGCCAGCAGCTTAGCTATTGCGGGGACGATCTACGAGCAGTACTTC. The J gene is TRBJ2-7, the V gene TRBV7-2; D perhaps matches TRBD2 (6 bases). Between the trimmed V and J ends, which lost 0 bases and 3 bases, there was a span of 15 bases. In germline, CDR1 is SGHTA, CDR2 FQGNSA. CDR3 length equals 16 residues.

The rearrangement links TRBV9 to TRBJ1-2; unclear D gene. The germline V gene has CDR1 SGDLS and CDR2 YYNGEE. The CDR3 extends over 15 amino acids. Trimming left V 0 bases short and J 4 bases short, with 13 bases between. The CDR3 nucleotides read TGTGCCAGCAGCGTAGAGGCTCAAACCGCCTATGGCTACACCTTC. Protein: CASSVEAQTAYGYTF.

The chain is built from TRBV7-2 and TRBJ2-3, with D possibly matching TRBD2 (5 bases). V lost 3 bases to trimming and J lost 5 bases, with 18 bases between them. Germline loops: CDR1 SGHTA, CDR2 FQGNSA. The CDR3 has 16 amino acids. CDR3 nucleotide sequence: TGTGCCAGCAGCTTTGGACTCCTTGATCGACGAGATACGCAGTATTTT. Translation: CASSFGLLDRRDTQYF.